This is a list of T cell receptor beta chains from one sample in a study of technical replicates of blood from a handful of donors. Repertoires were generated with immunoSEQ multiplex PCR, while TCRdb's copy carries only in-frame clones and drops some. The sample holds around 71,000 clones; more than 90% are singletons and the top ten take over 0.35%. Sequenced material: T cells isolated from PBMCs. The source of these receptors is a human donor in good health. The CDR3 runs from the conserved cysteine through the conserved F or W. A D gene is named only where the DNA matches it firmly. Not all rows give a size; the values are once, few, many and, for expanded clones, a class.

v_gene: TRBV19
j_gene: TRBJ2-7
d_gene: .
abundance: .
CDR3aa: CASSIPGLSYEQYF
CDR3nt: TGTGCCAGTAGTATTCCGGGACTCAGTTACGAGCAGTACTTC

v_gene: TRBV10-1
j_gene: TRBJ1-1
d_gene: .
abundance: .
CDR3aa: CASRGQVGEAFF
CDR3nt: TGCGCCAGCAGGGGACAAGTTGGTGAAGCTTTCTTT

v_gene: TRBV4-1
j_gene: TRBJ2-7
d_gene: .
abundance: .
CDR3aa: CASSQGLRSHEQYF
CDR3nt: TGCGCCAGCAGCCAAGGTCTGCGGTCCCACGAGCAGTACTTC

v_gene: TRBV4-2
j_gene: TRBJ2-1
d_gene: TRBD2
abundance: .
CDR3aa: CASSQETSGLYNEQFF
CDR3nt: TGTGCCAGCAGCCAAGAGACTAGCGGGCTGTACAATGAGCAGTTCTTC

v_gene: TRBV7-9
j_gene: TRBJ2-3
d_gene: TRBD2
abundance: .
CDR3aa: CASSPRTSGRGTDTQYF
CDR3nt: TGTGCCAGCAGCCCCCGGACTAGCGGGAGGGGCACAGATACGCAGTATTTT

v_gene: TRBV7-6
j_gene: TRBJ2-1
d_gene: .
abundance: .
CDR3aa: CASRTGDNNEQFF
CDR3nt: TGTGCCAGCAGGACAGGTGATAACAATGAGCAGTTCTTC

v_gene: TRBV7-2
j_gene: TRBJ1-1
d_gene: .
abundance: few
CDR3aa: CASSLSVNTEAFF
CDR3nt: TGTGCCAGCAGCTTGTCGGTGAACACTGAAGCTTTCTTT

v_gene: TRBV27
j_gene: TRBJ2-2
d_gene: TRBD2
abundance: .
CDR3aa: CASTLAGATGELFF
CDR3nt: TGTGCCAGCACACTAGCGGGAGCGACCGGGGAGCTGTTTTTT

v_gene: TRBV7-9
j_gene: TRBJ2-7
d_gene: TRBD1
abundance: .
CDR3aa: CASRPSPGTGLTVEQYF
CDR3nt: TGTGCCAGCAGGCCATCCCCCGGGACAGGGTTAACGGTCGAGCAGTATTTC

v_gene: TRBV11-2
j_gene: TRBJ2-7
d_gene: TRBD2
abundance: once
CDR3aa: CASSLISSGRREQYF
CDR3nt: TGTGCCAGCAGCTTAATCAGCAGCGGGAGGCGGGAGCAGTACTTC

v_gene: TRBV27
j_gene: TRBJ1-5
d_gene: .
abundance: .
CDR3aa: CASSLNRNPSLGPQHF
CDR3nt: TGTGCCAGCAGTTTAAACAGGAACCCGTCCCTCGGGCCCCAGCATTTT

v_gene: TRBV5-4
j_gene: TRBJ2-1
d_gene: TRBD1
abundance: .
CDR3aa: CASSGSSGQNPSVQFF
CDR3nt: TGTGCCAGCAGCGGATCTTCGGGACAGAATCCTAGTGTGCAGTTCTTC

v_gene: TRBV7-9
j_gene: TRBJ2-1
d_gene: TRBD2
abundance: .
CDR3aa: CASTPLTAGGEEQFF
CDR3nt: TGTGCCAGCACCCCCTTAACAGCGGGGGGGGAGGAGCAGTTCTTC

v_gene: TRBV6-6
j_gene: TRBJ1-1
d_gene: .
abundance: .
CDR3aa: CASSYSRGETEAFF
CDR3nt: TGTGCCAGCAGTTACTCCAGGGGAGAGACTGAAGCTTTCTTT

v_gene: TRBV7-8
j_gene: TRBJ2-2
d_gene: TRBD2
abundance: .
CDR3aa: CASSFSGTSGRAGELFF
CDR3nt: TGTGCCAGCAGCTTTAGCGGGACTAGCGGGAGGGCCGGGGAGCTGTTTTTT

v_gene: TRBV4-1
j_gene: TRBJ2-3
d_gene: TRBD1
abundance: once
CDR3aa: CASSQGQGSTDTQYF
CDR3nt: TGCGCCAGCAGCCAAGGACAGGGAAGCACAGATACGCAGTATTTT

v_gene: TRBV11-2
j_gene: TRBJ2-7
d_gene: .
abundance: .
CDR3aa: CASSLPREQYF
CDR3nt: TGTGCCAGCAGCTTACCGAGGGAGCAGTACTTC

v_gene: TRBV6-5
j_gene: TRBJ2-2
d_gene: .
abundance: .
CDR3aa: CASSYSGANTGELFF
CDR3nt: TGTGCCAGCAGTTACTCGGGAGCGAACACCGGGGAGCTGTTTTTT

v_gene: TRBV5-1
j_gene: TRBJ2-5
d_gene: .
abundance: .
CDR3aa: CASSLRGTPETQYF
CDR3nt: TGCGCCAGCAGCTTGAGGGGTACACCAGAGACCCAGTACTTC

v_gene: TRBV6-5
j_gene: TRBJ1-2
d_gene: .
abundance: once
CDR3aa: CASSYSWRAGYTF
CDR3nt: TGTGCCAGCAGTTACTCGTGGAGGGCGGGCTACACCTTC

v_gene: TRBV30
j_gene: TRBJ2-1
d_gene: TRBD2
abundance: .
CDR3aa: CAWSLGLAGANEQFF
CDR3nt: TGTGCCTGGAGCCTGGGACTAGCGGGAGCCAATGAGCAGTTCTTC

v_gene: TRBV11-1
j_gene: TRBJ2-7
d_gene: TRBD2
abundance: .
CDR3aa: CASSYSGRSYEQYF
CDR3nt: TGTGCCAGCAGCTATAGCGGGAGGAGTTACGAGCAGTACTTC

v_gene: TRBV5-1
j_gene: TRBJ2-3
d_gene: TRBD2
abundance: .
CDR3aa: CATSGTSGTDTQYF
CDR3nt: TGCGCCACCTCCGGGACTAGCGGCACAGATACGCAGTATTTT

v_gene: TRBV11-1
j_gene: TRBJ1-2
d_gene: .
abundance: .
CDR3aa: CASSLGEAGGYTF
CDR3nt: TGTGCCAGCAGCTTAGGGGAGGCCGGTGGCTACACCTTC

v_gene: TRBV5-1
j_gene: TRBJ1-1
d_gene: .
abundance: once
CDR3aa: CASSDDRRYMNTEAFF
CDR3nt: TGCGCCAGCAGCGATGACAGGAGGTACATGAACACTGAAGCTTTCTTT

v_gene: TRBV9
j_gene: TRBJ1-4
d_gene: TRBD1
abundance: .
CDR3aa: CASSGQGLEKLFF
CDR3nt: TGTGCCAGCAGTGGACAGGGGCTTGAAAAACTGTTTTTT

v_gene: TRBV10-3
j_gene: TRBJ2-6
d_gene: .
abundance: once
CDR3aa: CAISASGPGANVLTF
CDR3nt: TGTGCCATCAGTGCGTCTGGGCCCGGGGCCAACGTCCTGACTTTC

v_gene: TRBV4-1
j_gene: TRBJ1-1
d_gene: .
abundance: .
CDR3aa: CASSQDEGNTEAFF
CDR3nt: TGCGCCAGCAGCCAAGACGAGGGGAACACTGAAGCTTTCTTT

v_gene: TRBV15
j_gene: TRBJ2-1
d_gene: .
abundance: .
CDR3aa: CATSRDSLAWVNEQFF
CDR3nt: TGTGCCACCAGCAGAGATTCCCTAGCTTGGGTCAATGAGCAGTTCTTC

v_gene: TRBV2
j_gene: TRBJ2-7
d_gene: TRBD1
abundance: .
CDR3aa: CASRATTGLTTYEQYF
CDR3nt: TGTGCCAGCAGGGCTACGACAGGGCTGACTACCTACGAGCAGTACTTC

v_gene: TRBV2
j_gene: TRBJ2-1
d_gene: TRBD1
abundance: .
CDR3aa: CASRKPGQGAFNEQFF
CDR3nt: TGTGCCAGCAGAAAACCTGGACAGGGGGCCTTCAATGAGCAGTTCTTC

v_gene: TRBV11-3
j_gene: TRBJ2-2
d_gene: TRBD2
abundance: .
CDR3aa: CASSPGTSGRAGTGELFF
CDR3nt: TGTGCCAGCAGCCCGGGGACTAGCGGGAGGGCCGGAACCGGGGAGCTGTTTTTT

v_gene: TRBV2
j_gene: TRBJ1-2
d_gene: .
abundance: .
CDR3aa: CASSEVAGHLDGYTF
CDR3nt: TGTGCCAGCAGTGAAGTGGCAGGCCATTTGGATGGCTACACCTTC

v_gene: TRBV7-2
j_gene: TRBJ2-7
d_gene: .
abundance: .
CDR3aa: CASSFTQVYYEQYF
CDR3nt: TGTGCCAGCAGCTTCACTCAAGTTTATTACGAGCAGTACTTC

v_gene: TRBV5-6
j_gene: TRBJ2-4
d_gene: TRBD1
abundance: .
CDR3aa: CASSQGQLAKNIQYF
CDR3nt: TGTGCCAGCAGCCAGGGACAGCTAGCCAAAAACATTCAGTACTTC

v_gene: TRBV7-8
j_gene: TRBJ2-1
d_gene: TRBD1
abundance: .
CDR3aa: CASSLGQVNEQFF
CDR3nt: TGTGCCAGCAGCTTGGGACAGGTCAATGAGCAGTTCTTC

v_gene: TRBV27
j_gene: TRBJ2-1
d_gene: TRBD1
abundance: .
CDR3aa: CASSFTDRVSYNEQFF
CDR3nt: TGTGCCAGCAGTTTCACAGACAGGGTATCCTACAATGAGCAGTTCTTC

v_gene: TRBV4-3
j_gene: TRBJ2-1
d_gene: TRBD2
abundance: .
CDR3aa: CASSQGSIAGGYNEQFF
CDR3nt: TGCGCCAGCAGCCAAGGTTCCATAGCGGGAGGTTACAATGAGCAGTTCTTC

v_gene: TRBV6-5
j_gene: TRBJ2-7
d_gene: .
abundance: .
CDR3aa: CASSRLSGEPYEQYF
CDR3nt: TGTGCCAGCAGCCGGTTATCAGGGGAACCCTACGAGCAGTACTTC

v_gene: TRBV7-2
j_gene: TRBJ2-1
d_gene: .
abundance: .
CDR3aa: CASSRQVGSDEQFF
CDR3nt: TGTGCCAGCAGCCGACAAGTCGGCTCTGATGAGCAGTTCTTC

v_gene: TRBV4-3
j_gene: TRBJ2-3
d_gene: .
abundance: .
CDR3aa: CASSHILAGLTDTQYF
CDR3nt: TGCGCCAGCAGCCATATATTAGCTGGTCTCACAGATACGCAGTATTTT

v_gene: TRBV6-5
j_gene: TRBJ2-1
d_gene: .
abundance: .
CDR3aa: CASSPNGGNEQFF
CDR3nt: TGTGCCAGCAGTCCCAATGGGGGGAATGAGCAGTTCTTC